Following are 32 T cell receptor beta chains from one sample sequenced in a study of cytomegalovirus exposure and HLA in healthy donors. Using immunoSEQ multiplex PCR, the repertoire was profiled, and TCRdb retains in-frame clones only, with some absent. This sample has under 85,000 clones, with 90% to 95% found just once. Sequenced sample: PBMCs. Receptors were obtained from a man younger than 35 in good health and CMV-seropositive.

This clone was recorded only once. The rearrangement uses TRBV27 and TRBJ2-7, with 8 bases identical to TRBD1. The length of the CDR3 is 15 residues. The trim removed 3 bases at V and 4 bases at J, leaving 8 bases unmatched. Looked up from germline, CDR1 is MNHEY and CDR2 is SMNVEV (reference sequence). CDR3 in DNA: TGTGCCAGCAGTTTGAGTCGACAGGGGATTTACGAGCAGTACTTC. This sequence encodes CASSLSRQGIYEQYF.

The chain couples TRBV7-9 to TRBJ2-5; D perhaps matches TRBD1 (5 bases). The CDR3 has 15 residues. Germline loops: CDR1 SEHNR, CDR2 FQNEAQ (reference sequence). V lost 5 bases to trimming and J lost 0 bases, with 13 bases between them. This chain's CDR3 is CASSARTPYQETQYF. CDR3 nucleotides: TGTGCCAGCAGCGCCAGGACACCGTACCAAGAGACCCAGTACTTC. The full variable domain, its missing parts supplied by reference TRBV7-9 and TRBJ2-5, is DTGVSQNPRHKITKRGQNVTFRCDPISEHNRLYWYRQTLGQGPEFLTYFQNEAQLEKSRLLSDRFSAERPKGSFSTLEIQRTEQGDSAMYLCASSARTPYQETQYFGPGTRLLVL.

V and J are TRBV15 and TRBJ2-7; 8 bases map to TRBD2. The junction had 8 bases not matched to a gene; V was cut back by 3 bases and J by 1 base. CDR1 and CDR2 from the germline V gene are LNHNV and YYDKDF (reference sequence). This CDR3 has 16 residues. The DNA for the CDR3 is TGTGCCACCAGCAGGCGGGGGGCAGTCGGGTCCTACGAGCAGTACTTC. Encoded protein: CATSRRGAVGSYEQYF. Filled out from reference TRBV15 and TRBJ2-7, the complete variable domain reads DAMVIQNPRYQVTQFGKPVTLSCSQTLNHNVMYWYQQKSSQAPKLLFHYYDKDFNNEADTPDNFQSRRPNTSFCFLDIRSPGLGDTAMYLCATSRRGAVGSYEQYFGPGTRLTVT.

This chain links TRBV6-1 with TRBJ1-1; 10 bases fit TRBD1. Germline values: CDR1 MNHNS, CDR2 SASEGT. This CDR3 spans 15 amino acids. V shed 1 base and J 7 bases; nucleotides not matched to a gene: 6. This chain's CDR3 is CASSEGTGGAGEAFF. CDR3 coding DNA: TGTGCCAGCAGTGAAGGGACAGGGGGAGCGGGTGAAGCTTTCTTT.

The chain employs TRBV25-1 and TRBJ2-5; 11 bases match TRBD2. V lost 3 bases to trimming and J lost 4 bases; unmatched junction nucleotides: 4. The CDR3 is made up of 15 amino acids. CDR1 and CDR2 from the germline V gene are MGHDK and SYGVNS. The CDR3 nucleotides read TGTGCCAGCAGTGACCCAGGACTAGCGGGAGAGACCCAGTACTTC. Amino acid sequence: CASSDPGLAGETQYF. Looking up the rest from reference TRBV25-1 and TRBJ2-5 gives the full variable domain: EADIYQTPRYLVIGTGKKITLECSQTMGHDKMYWYQQDPGMELHLIHYSYGVNSTEKGDLSSESTVSRIRTEHFPLTLESARPSHTSQYLCASSDPGLAGETQYFGPGTRLLVL.

The chain is built from TRBV9 and TRBJ2-2; no firm D call. Germline CDR1 reads SGDLS; CDR2 reads YYNGEE. This CDR3 has 12 residues. Trimming left V 7 bases short and J 2 bases short, with 6 bases between. This chain's CDR3 is CASGPNTGELFF. The CDR3 DNA reads as TGTGCCAGCGGCCCCAACACCGGGGAGCTGTTTTTT.

The V gene is TRBV10-3, the J gene TRBJ1-1; TRBD1 is a possible D gene (6 bases). V shed 8 bases and J shed 1 base, with 11 bases lying between them. CDR3 size: 13 residues. Germline-derived CDR1 and CDR2 are ENHRY and SYGVKD. The CDR3 sequence: CAIGAGENTEAFF. The CDR3 DNA reads as TGTGCCATCGGGGCAGGGGAGAACACTGAAGCTTTCTTT.

The chain is built from TRBV18 and TRBJ1-5, with 9 bases matching TRBD1. The CDR3 loop spans 17 amino acids. The trim removed 4 bases at V and 0 bases at J, leaving 7 bases unmatched. Germline V gives CDR1 KGHSH, CDR2 LQKENI. In DNA form, the CDR3 reads TGTGCCAGCTCACTCCCGGACAGGGGAAATAGCAATCAGCCCCAGCATTTT. It translates to CASSLPDRGNSNQPQHF.

V gene TRBV5-6 combines with J gene TRBJ2-1; TRBD2 aligns across 12 bases. The CDR3 length is 18 residues. Germline V gene sequence: CDR1 SGHDT, CDR2 YYEEEE. Trimming cost V 0 bases and J 2 bases; bases outside gene matches: 6. The DNA for the CDR3 is TGTGCCAGCAGCTTGGGTCCTAGCGGGAGGGTGGCCTACAATGAGCAGTTCTTC. It specifies CASSLGPSGRVAYNEQFF.

V and J are TRBV7-9 and TRBJ1-2, with 12 bases fitting TRBD1. This CDR3 is 14 amino acids long. Germline V gene sequence: CDR1 SEHNR, CDR2 FQNEAQ (reference sequence). The J segment lost 7 bases and the V segment lost 4 bases, leaving 4 bases of the junction unmatched. DNA of the CDR3: TGTGCCAGCAGCTCGGGACAGGGGGCTTTTGGCTACACCTTC. Amino acids: CASSSGQGAFGYTF.

The chain combines TRBV30 with TRBJ2-7; a possible D gene is TRBD2 (5 bases). The CDR3 runs to 11 residues. Germline lookup yields CDR1 GTSNPN and CDR2 SVGIG (reference sequence). Trimming pared 2 bases from V and 4 bases from J, leaving 6 bases between. CDR3 residues: CAWSPGYEQYF. In DNA form, the CDR3 reads TGTGCCTGGAGTCCGGGGTACGAGCAGTACTTC.

The chain carries TRBV11-1 and TRBJ2-1, with D possibly matching TRBD1 (6 bases). The CDR3 sequence is 16 residues long. Trimming took off 4 bases at V and 2 bases at J, with 15 bases between the two ends. Germline CDR1 and CDR2: SGHAT and FQDESV (reference sequence). The CDR3 spells CASSSYRENPYNEQFF. DNA of the CDR3: TGTGCCAGCAGCTCGTACAGGGAGAATCCCTACAATGAGCAGTTCTTC.

The sample holds one count of this clone. This sequence joins TRBV29-1 and TRBJ2-2; D possibly corresponds to TRBD2 (6 bases). Germline lookup yields CDR1 SQVTM and CDR2 ANQGSEA. The CDR3 totals 14 residues. V was trimmed by 4 bases and J by 3 bases, leaving 12 bases between them. CDR3 sequence reads: CSVAGRGYTGELFF. The DNA of the CDR3 is TGCAGCGTTGCCGGGAGAGGGTACACCGGGGAGCTGTTTTTT.

The rearrangement links TRBV5-1 to TRBJ2-1, with TRBD2 matching 8 bases. The length of the CDR3 is 13 residues. CDR1 and CDR2 from the germline V gene are SGHRS and YFSETQ. Germline trimming cut 7 bases from V and 5 bases from J; bases unmatched to any gene: 5. Here the CDR3 DNA reads TGCGCCAGCCAGCGGGGGACTAACAATGAGCAGTTCTTC. Translating gives CASQRGTNNEQFF.

This clone is a singleton in its sample. This chain links TRBV4-1 with TRBJ2-4; 7 nucleotides match TRBD1. The CDR3 is 14 amino acids. The germline CDR1 and CDR2 sequences are MGHRA and YSYEKL. V lost 1 base and J lost 9; bases outside the gene matches: 6. DNA of the CDR3: TGCGCCAGCAGCCAAGGTGAGGGGGCGAGCATTCAGTACTTC. Translated: CASSQGEGASIQYF.

This chain links TRBV11-2 with TRBJ2-7, with D possibly TRBD1 on 5 matching bases. Germline values: CDR1 SGHAT, CDR2 FQNNGV. The V end lost 4 bases, the J end lost 5 bases, and 12 bases lay between the germline ends. CDR3 length: 13 amino acids. CDR3 sequence (DNA): TGTGCCAGCAGCTCCCTCGACAGCCACGAGCAGTACTTC. It codes for CASSSLDSHEQYF. Based on the CDR3 plus reference TRBV11-2 and TRBJ2-7, the full variable domain is EAGVAQSPRYKIIEKRQSVAFWCNPISGHATLYWYQQILGQGPKLLIQFQNNGVVDDSQLPKDRFSAERLKGVDSTLKIQPAKLEDSAVYLCASSSLDSHEQYFGPGTRLTVT.

CDR3 bases: TGTGCCAGCAGCTCCCGCGGGGTCTCCTACGAGCAGTACTTC. Its protein is CASSSRGVSYEQYF. The chain has TRBV7-9 and TRBJ2-7, with D tentatively TRBD2 (6 bases). Per the germline V gene, CDR1 is SEHNR and CDR2 is FQNEAQ (reference sequence). The V end was cut by 4 bases, the J end by 0 bases, with 10 bases between. The CDR3 extends over 14 amino acids.

This clone showed up just once. This chain links TRBV20-1 with TRBJ1-5, with a weak D call TRBD1 (6 bases). Per germline, CDR1 DFQATT and CDR2 SNEGSKA (reference sequence). The V end lost 3 bases, the J end lost 11 bases, and 11 bases lay between the germline ends. The CDR3 extends over 11 amino acids. The CDR3 loop is CSARTRGTQHF. The CDR3 DNA reads as TGCAGTGCTAGGACGAGGGGGACCCAGCATTTT.

This clone was found once. The genes are TRBV6-5 and TRBJ2-7, with D uncertain. V dropped 6 bases and J dropped 3 bases, with 6 bases sitting between them. Germline V gene sequence: CDR1 MNHEY, CDR2 SVGAGI. The CDR3 runs to 11 residues. CDR3 in amino acids: CASRADYEQYF. The DNA of the CDR3 is TGTGCCAGCAGGGCCGACTACGAGCAGTACTTC.

The V gene is TRBV27, the J gene TRBJ2-7, with TRBD2 as a possible D gene (6 bases). Germline V gene sequence: CDR1 MNHEY, CDR2 SMNVEV (reference sequence). The CDR3 consists of 13 residues. With 5 bases removed from V and 3 bases from J, the gap between germline ends came to 11 bases. The CDR3 loop reads CASSPSEGYEQYF. The CDR3 region has the DNA TGTGCCAGCAGTCCTAGCGAGGGCTACGAGCAGTACTTC.

The chain uses TRBV7-3 and TRBJ2-5, with 12 bases that match TRBD2. There are 15 residues in the CDR3. Germline V CDR1 and CDR2: SGHTA, FQGTGA. The ends lost 4 bases at V and 9 bases at J; junction bases unmatched: 9. CDR3 DNA sequence: TGTGCCAGCAGCTCCGGACTAGCGGGAAACCGTCCCCAGTACTTC. It codes for CASSSGLAGNRPQYF.

Only one count was recorded for this clone. The rearrangement uses TRBV19 and TRBJ2-2, with 10 bases fitting TRBD1. The V and J ends lost 7 bases and 6 bases, in that order; junction bases with no gene match: 11. Germline V lookup: CDR1 LNHDA, CDR2 SQIVND (reference sequence). This CDR3 has 16 residues. CDR3 coding DNA: TGTGCCAGTACCCACCGCCGGGACAGGGGCCCCGGGGAGCTGTTTTTT. This encodes CASTHRRDRGPGELFF.

This sequence joins TRBV30 and TRBJ1-1; D gene uncertain. This CDR3 contains 11 residues. CDR1 and CDR2 from the germline V gene are GTSNPN and SVGIG (reference sequence). Trimming took 4 bases from V and 6 from J, leaving 9 bases between them. CDR3: CAWKVESEAFF. The CDR3, as DNA: TGTGCCTGGAAAGTTGAGTCTGAAGCTTTCTTT.

This clone has just one count. V usage is TRBV19 and J usage is TRBJ2-1; 7 nucleotides align to TRBD1. This CDR3 spans 14 amino acids. The germline V gene has CDR1 LNHDA and CDR2 SQIVND (reference sequence). V dropped 2 bases and J dropped 7; count of bases not matched to a gene: 5. The CDR3 nucleotides read TGTGCCAGTAGTATACTGACAGGGATGAATGAGCAGTTCTTC. Translating gives CASSILTGMNEQFF.

This rearrangement joins TRBV4-1 to TRBJ2-1; no firm D call. Germline CDR1 MGHRA, CDR2 YSYEKL. V lost 4 bases and J lost 6, with 4 bases in between. CDR3 length: 11 amino acids. DNA of the CDR3: TGCGCCAGCAGCCTCGTCAATGAGCAGTTCTTC. Amino acids: CASSLVNEQFF.

This chain joins TRBV7-9 and TRBJ2-1, with 7 bases identical to TRBD2. The trim removed 5 bases at V and 0 bases at J, leaving 4 bases unmatched. Per germline, CDR1 SEHNR and CDR2 FQNEAQ (reference sequence). CDR3 length: 15 amino acids. For the CDR3, the DNA is TGTGCCAGCAGCGCACTAGCGAGCTCCTACAATGAGCAGTTCTTC. It encodes CASSALASSYNEQFF.

V is TRBV5-4 and J is TRBJ2-2, with D unresolved. The CDR3 covers 14 residues. The germline V gene encodes CDR1 SGHNT and CDR2 YYREEE (reference sequence). V dropped 3 bases and J dropped 3 bases, with 9 bases sitting between them. The CDR3 region has the DNA TGTGCCAGCAGCTCCACTTATGACACCGGGGAGCTGTTTTTT. It codes for CASSSTYDTGELFF. Supplemented by reference TRBV5-4 and TRBJ2-2, the full variable domain reads ETGVTQSPTHLIKTRGQQVTLRCSSQSGHNTVSWYQQALGQGPQFIFQYYREEENGRGNFPPRFSGLQFPNYSSELNVNALELDDSALYLCASSSTYDTGELFFGEGSRLTVL.

V usage is TRBV11-2 and J usage is TRBJ2-7, with a weak D call TRBD2 (6 bases). In germline, CDR1 is SGHAT, CDR2 FQNNGV. V was cut by 5 bases and J by 5 bases, with 13 bases left in between. The CDR3 runs to 13 residues. The CDR3 region is CASSPPGRHEQYF. CDR3 coding DNA: TGTGCCAGCAGCCCCCCGGGGAGGCACGAGCAGTACTTC.

V and J are TRBV7-9 and TRBJ2-1; D gene uncertain. Trimming took off 10 bases at V and 6 bases at J, with 16 bases between the two ends. This CDR3 contains 13 residues. Germline V gene lookup returns CDR1 SEHNR and CDR2 FQNEAQ (reference sequence). The CDR3 nucleotides read TGTGCCACCCCGCCCCTAGGTGGCAATGAGCAGTTCTTC. Its protein is CATPPLGGNEQFF.

The chain combines TRBV29-1 with TRBJ1-1; D uncertain. V lost 2 bases to trimming and J lost 1 base, with 8 bases between them. This CDR3 is 13 amino acids long. Germline V gene sequence: CDR1 SQVTM, CDR2 ANQGSEA. CDR3: CSVEIRSNTEAFF. CDR3 in DNA: TGCAGCGTTGAAATACGGTCGAACACTGAAGCTTTCTTT.

A few counts support this clone. The chain uses TRBV2 and TRBJ2-7; 13 nucleotides align to TRBD2. This CDR3 comprises 14 residues. The J segment lost 2 bases and the V segment lost 8 bases, leaving 3 bases of the junction unmatched. The V gene's germline CDR1 is SNHLY and CDR2 FYNNEI. For the CDR3, the DNA is TGTGCCAGCCCAGGACTAGCGGGGGCCTACGAGCAGTACTTC. Its protein is CASPGLAGAYEQYF.

This clone was seen a single time. The chain combines TRBV6-4 with TRBJ2-1; 7 positions match TRBD2. This CDR3 region has 16 residues. Looked up from germline, CDR1 is MRHNA and CDR2 is SNTAGT. With V trimmed by 6 bases and J by 8 bases, 16 bases remained unmatched. CDR3 DNA: TGTGCCAGCAGCAGCGGGGTAGCGGGCGGAGGGGATGAGCAGTTCTTC. Translation gives CASSSGVAGGGDEQFF.